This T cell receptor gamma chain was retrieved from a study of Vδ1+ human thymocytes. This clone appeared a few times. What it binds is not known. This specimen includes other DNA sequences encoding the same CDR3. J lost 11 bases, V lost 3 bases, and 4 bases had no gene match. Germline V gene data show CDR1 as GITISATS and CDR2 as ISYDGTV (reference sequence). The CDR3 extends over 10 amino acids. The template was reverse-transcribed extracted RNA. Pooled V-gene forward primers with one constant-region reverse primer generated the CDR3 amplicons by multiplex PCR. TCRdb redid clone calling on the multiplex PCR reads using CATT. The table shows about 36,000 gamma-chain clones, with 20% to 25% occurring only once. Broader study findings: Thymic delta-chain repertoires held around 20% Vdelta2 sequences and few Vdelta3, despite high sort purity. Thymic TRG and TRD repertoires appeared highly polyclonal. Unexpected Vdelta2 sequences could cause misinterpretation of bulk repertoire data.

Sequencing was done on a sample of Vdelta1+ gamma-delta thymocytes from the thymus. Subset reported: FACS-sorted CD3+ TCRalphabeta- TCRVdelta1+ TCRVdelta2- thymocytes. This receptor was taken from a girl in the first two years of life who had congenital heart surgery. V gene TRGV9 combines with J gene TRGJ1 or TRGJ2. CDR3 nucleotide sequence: TGTGCCTTGTGGGAGCGGGAGAAACTCTTT. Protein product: CALWEREKLF.